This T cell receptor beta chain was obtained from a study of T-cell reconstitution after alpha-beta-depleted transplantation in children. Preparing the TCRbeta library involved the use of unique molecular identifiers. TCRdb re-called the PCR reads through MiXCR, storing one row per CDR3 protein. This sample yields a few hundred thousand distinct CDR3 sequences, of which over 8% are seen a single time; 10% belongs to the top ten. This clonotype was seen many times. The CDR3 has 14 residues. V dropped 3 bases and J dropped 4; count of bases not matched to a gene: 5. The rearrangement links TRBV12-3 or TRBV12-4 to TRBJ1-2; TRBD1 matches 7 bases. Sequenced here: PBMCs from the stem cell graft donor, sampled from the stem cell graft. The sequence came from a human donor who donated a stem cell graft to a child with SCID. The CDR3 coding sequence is TGTGCCAGCAGTTTCCTGACAGGGACCTATGGCTACACCTTC. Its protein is CASSFLTGTYGYTF.